The subject of this entry is one T cell receptor (beta chain). As yet, its antigen is unknown. Assay used: immunoSEQ multiplex PCR; TCRdb lists only in-frame clones, some missing. The sample has under 150,000 clones; about 88% are singletons. This specimen comes from a study of cytomegalovirus exposure and HLA in healthy donors. Per germline, CDR1 SGDLS and CDR2 YYNGEE. J was trimmed by 2 bases and V by 3 bases; bases with no gene match: 19. The CDR3 covers 19 residues. Broader study findings: It was reportedly the case that the classifier diagnosed cytomegalovirus status with high specificity and sensitivity.

The receptor comes from a man between 18 and 35 years old in good health and CMV-seropositive. The specimen sequenced was PBMCs. The chain combines TRBV9 with TRBJ1-2; TRBD1 matches at 7 bases. The CDR3 here is CASSATLRDRESLNYGYTF. In nucleotides, the CDR3 is TGTGCCAGCAGCGCGACCCTCCGGGACAGAGAAAGCCTGAACTATGGCTACACCTTC. Variable domain in full (rest from reference TRBV9 and TRBJ1-2): DSGVTQTPKHLITATGQRVTLRCSPRSGDLSVYWYQQSLDQGLQFLIQYYNGEERAKGNILERFSAQQFPDLHSELNLSSLELGDSALYFCASSATLRDRESLNYGYTFGSGTRLTVV.